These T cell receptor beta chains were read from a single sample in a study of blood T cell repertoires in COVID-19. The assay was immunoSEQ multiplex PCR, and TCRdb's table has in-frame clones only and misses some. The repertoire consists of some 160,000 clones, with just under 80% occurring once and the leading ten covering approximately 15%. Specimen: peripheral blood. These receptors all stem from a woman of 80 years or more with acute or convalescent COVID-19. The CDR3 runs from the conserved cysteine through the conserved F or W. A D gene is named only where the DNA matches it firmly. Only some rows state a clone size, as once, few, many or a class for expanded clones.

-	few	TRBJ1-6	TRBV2	CASSNKGPFRGSPLHF	TGTGCCAGCAGCAATAAAGGCCCATTCCGGGGTTCACCCCTCCACTTT
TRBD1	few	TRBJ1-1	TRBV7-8	CASSSDWDREAFF	TGTGCCAGCAGCTCCGACTGGGACAGGGAAGCTTTCTTT
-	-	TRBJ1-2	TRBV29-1	CSVHRVYGYTF	TGCAGCGTTCACAGGGTCTATGGCTACACCTTC
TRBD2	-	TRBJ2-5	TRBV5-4	CASSFGGGAKETQYF	TGTGCCAGCAGCTTTGGCGGGGGGGCTAAAGAGACCCAGTACTTC
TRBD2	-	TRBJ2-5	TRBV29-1	CSVGLAGVAPETQYF	TGCAGCGTTGGACTAGCGGGAGTGGCCCCCGAGACCCAGTACTTC
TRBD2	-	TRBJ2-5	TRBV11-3	CASSSGTSGTQETQYF	TGTGCCAGCAGCTCCGGGACTAGCGGGACCCAAGAGACCCAGTACTTC
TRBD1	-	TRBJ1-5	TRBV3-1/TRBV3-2	CASSFTGQGQPQHF	TGTGCCAGCAGTTTTACGGGACAGGGCCAGCCCCAGCATTTT
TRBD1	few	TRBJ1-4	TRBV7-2	CASSPGQGNEKLFF	TGTGCCAGCAGCCCAGGACAGGGTAATGAAAAACTGTTTTTT
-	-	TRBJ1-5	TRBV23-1	CASKPQPQHF	TGCGCCAGCAAGCCTCAGCCCCAGCATTTT
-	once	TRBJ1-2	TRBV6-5	CASSPRAQNYGYTF	TGTGCCAGCAGTCCCCGAGCGCAGAACTATGGCTACACCTTC
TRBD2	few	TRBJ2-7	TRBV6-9	CASPPWTSGGAYSYEQYF	TGTGCCAGCCCTCCATGGACTAGCGGGGGGGCCTATTCCTACGAGCAGTACTTC
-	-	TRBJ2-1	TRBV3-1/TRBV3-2	CASSQMIGAASYNEQFF	TGTGCCAGCAGCCAAATGATAGGGGCAGCCTCCTACAATGAGCAGTTCTTC
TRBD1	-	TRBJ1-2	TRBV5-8	CASSFPDRAVRGGYTF	TGTGCCAGCAGCTTTCCGGACAGGGCGGTCAGGGGTGGCTACACCTTC
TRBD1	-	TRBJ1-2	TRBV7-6	CASSLRQGPGGYTF	TGTGCCAGCAGCTTACGACAGGGGCCCGGAGGCTACACCTTC
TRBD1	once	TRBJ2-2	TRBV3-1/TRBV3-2	CASSRLTGQGTGELFF	TGTGCCAGCAGCCGCTTAACAGGACAGGGGACCGGGGAGCTGTTTTTT
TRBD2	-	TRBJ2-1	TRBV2	CASRGSSGSGMLEQFF	TGTGCCAGCAGGGGGTCCAGCGGTAGCGGGATGCTTGAGCAGTTCTTC
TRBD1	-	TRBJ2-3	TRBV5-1	CASRQQGRADTQYF	TGCGCCAGCAGACAACAGGGGAGAGCAGATACGCAGTATTTT
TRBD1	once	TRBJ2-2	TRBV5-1	CASSTGQRNTGELFF	TGCGCCAGCAGCACGGGACAGCGGAACACCGGGGAGCTGTTTTTT
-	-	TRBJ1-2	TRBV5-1	CASSLQGPDGYTF	TGCGCCAGCAGCTTACAGGGCCCCGATGGCTACACCTTC
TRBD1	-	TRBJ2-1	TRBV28	CASSRKQGARLNEQFF	TGTGCCAGCAGCCGAAAACAGGGGGCGCGGTTGAATGAGCAGTTCTTC
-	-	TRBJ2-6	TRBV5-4	CASSLLGQTASGANVLTF	TGTGCCAGCAGCTTGTTAGGACAGACAGCCTCTGGGGCCAACGTCCTGACTTTC
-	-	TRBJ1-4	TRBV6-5	CASSSLTTGHSEKLFF	TGTGCCAGCAGTTCCTTAACGACAGGCCACTCTGAAAAACTGTTTTTT
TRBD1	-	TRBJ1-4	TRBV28	CASSTGVREKLFF	TGTGCCAGCAGTACAGGGGTCAGGGAAAAACTGTTTTTT
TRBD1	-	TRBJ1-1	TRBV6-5	CASSMTGGQTEAFF	TGTGCCAGCAGTATGACAGGGGGGCAAACTGAAGCTTTCTTT
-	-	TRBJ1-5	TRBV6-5	CASSYEALLQPQHF	TGTGCCAGCAGTTACGAGGCCCTTTTGCAGCCCCAGCATTTT
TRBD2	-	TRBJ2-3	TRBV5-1	CASSSPTQVGGIGDTQYF	TGCGCCAGCAGCTCACCCACGCAGGTGGGGGGGATTGGAGATACGCAGTATTTT
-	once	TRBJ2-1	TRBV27	CASSLSGGFYNEQFF	TGTGCCAGCAGTTTATCGGGGGGATTCTACAATGAGCAGTTCTTC
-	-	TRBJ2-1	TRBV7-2	CASSLSGSGSYNEQFF	TGTGCCAGCAGCTTATCGGGGTCAGGCTCCTACAATGAGCAGTTCTTC
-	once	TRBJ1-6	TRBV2	CASSGQSYNSPLHF	TGTGCCAGCAGTGGGCAGTCATATAATTCACCCCTCCACTTT
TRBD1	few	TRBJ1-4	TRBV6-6	CAIRSNRGGHEKLFF	TGTGCCATTCGATCCAACAGGGGAGGTCATGAAAAACTGTTTTTT
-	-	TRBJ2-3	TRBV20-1	CSASSDKFTDTQYF	TGCAGTGCTAGTTCGGACAAGTTCACAGATACGCAGTATTTT
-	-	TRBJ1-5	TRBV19	CASSIPAGRVGNQPQHF	TGTGCCAGTAGTATCCCCGCAGGGAGGGTTGGCAATCAGCCCCAGCATTTT
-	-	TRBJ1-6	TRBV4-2	CASSQAGGGGSPLHF	TGTGCCAGCAGCCAGGCGGGTGGGGGGGGATCACCCCTCCACTTT
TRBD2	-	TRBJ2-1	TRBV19	CASTISGSSYNEQFF	TGTGCCAGTACCATTAGCGGGAGCTCCTACAATGAGCAGTTCTTC
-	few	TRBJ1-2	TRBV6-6	CASSYGLGEYYGYTF	TGTGCCAGCAGTTACGGGTTAGGAGAGTACTATGGCTACACCTTC
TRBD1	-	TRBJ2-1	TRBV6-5	CATHPPTGGLHEQFF	TGTGCCACCCATCCCCCGACAGGGGGCTTGCATGAGCAGTTCTTC
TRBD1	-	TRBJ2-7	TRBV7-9	CASSLMTGFTEQYF	TGTGCCAGCAGCTTAATGACAGGGTTTACTGAGCAGTACTTC
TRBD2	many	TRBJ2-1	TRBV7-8	CASSSIGGLAGIEQFF	TGTGCCAGCAGCTCAATAGGAGGACTAGCGGGAATTGAGCAGTTCTTC
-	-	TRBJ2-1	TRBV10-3	CAITGTPGADEQFF	TGTGCCATCACTGGGACACCTGGCGCGGATGAGCAGTTCTTC
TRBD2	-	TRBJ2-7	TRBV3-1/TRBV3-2	CASSPFTSGGTYEQYF	TGTGCCAGCAGCCCGTTTACTAGCGGGGGGACCTACGAGCAGTACTTC
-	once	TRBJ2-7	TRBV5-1	CASSLGIGGQVHEQYF	TGCGCCAGCAGCTTGGGGATCGGCGGGCAGGTCCACGAGCAGTACTTC
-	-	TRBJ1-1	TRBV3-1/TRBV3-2	CASSPPDSRTEAFF	TGTGCCAGCAGCCCACCGGACAGTAGAACTGAAGCTTTCTTT
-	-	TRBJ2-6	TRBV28	CAVGGLSSGANVLTF	TGTGCTGTGGGGGGTCTAAGCTCTGGGGCCAACGTCCTGACTTTC
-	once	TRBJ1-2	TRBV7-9	CASSLEQNYGYTF	TGTGCCAGCAGCTTAGAACAGAACTATGGCTACACCTTC
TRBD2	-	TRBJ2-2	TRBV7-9	CASSFVPGLEAGELFF	TGTGCCAGCAGCTTCGTACCGGGACTAGAGGCCGGGGAGCTGTTTTTT
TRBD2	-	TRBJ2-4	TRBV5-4	CASSEPGLAGGKAKNIQYF	TGTGCCAGCAGCGAGCCGGGACTAGCGGGGGGTAAAGCCAAAAACATTCAGTACTTC